This entry concerns a single TCR beta chain. Its antigen is undetermined. From germline, CDR1 is SQVTM and CDR2 ANQGSEA. The CDR3 covers 13 residues. V shed 7 bases and J shed 8 bases, with 20 bases lying between them. Noted treatment: about 20 received Ad26.COV2.S at low or high dose, single or two shots; 5 received placebo; per-sample allocation not given. The samples were gathered on day 63 after the first injection of vaccine or placebo. Based in Boston, the donor was an adult of 18-55 years. Spike of the Wuhan-strain SARS-CoV-2 was expressed by an Ad26 vector, which formed the vaccine. The data originate from a study of Ad26.COV2.S vaccination and SARS-CoV-2 variants. Across the study: Ad26.COV2.S given intramuscularly, once or twice 56 days apart. Study-wide results and limits: Reports say spike-specific CD8+ and CD4+ T cell responses covered substantial breadth after vaccination.

TCRdb's table, derived via immunoSEQ multiplex PCR, lists solely in-frame clones and lacks some. The sample yields about 680,000 clones, roughly 90% seen once. The receptor was derived from a person aged 18-60 years who received the Ad26.COV2.S COVID-19 vaccine or a placebo. The chain links TRBV29-1 to TRBJ1-1, with D maybe TRBD1 (6 bases). This sample comprised peripheral blood, obtained in a trial of Ad26.COV2.S vaccine versus placebo. The CDR3 DNA reads as TGCAGCGCCTCGACAGGCATCGGGGCCGAAGCTTTCTTT. Translating it yields CSASTGIGAEAFF. Using reference TRBV29-1 and TRBJ1-1 for the parts outside the CDR3, the full variable domain is SAVISQKPSRDICQRGTSLTIQCQVDSQVTMMFWYRQQPGQSLTLIATANQGSEATYESGFVIDKFPISRPNLTFSTLTVSNMSPEDSSIYLCSASTGIGAEAFFGQGTRLTVV.